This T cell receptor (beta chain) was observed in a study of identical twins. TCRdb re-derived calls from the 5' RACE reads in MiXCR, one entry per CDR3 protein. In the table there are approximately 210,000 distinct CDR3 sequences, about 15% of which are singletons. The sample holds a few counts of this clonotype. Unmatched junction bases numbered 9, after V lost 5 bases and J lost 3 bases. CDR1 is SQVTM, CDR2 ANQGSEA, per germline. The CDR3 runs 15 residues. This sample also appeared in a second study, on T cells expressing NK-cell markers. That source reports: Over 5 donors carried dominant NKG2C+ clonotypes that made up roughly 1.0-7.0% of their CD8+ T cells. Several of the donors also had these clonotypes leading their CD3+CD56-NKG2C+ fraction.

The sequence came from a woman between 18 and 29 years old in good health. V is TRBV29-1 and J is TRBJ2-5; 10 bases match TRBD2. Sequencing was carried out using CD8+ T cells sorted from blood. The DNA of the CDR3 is TGCAGCGTTTCCCCTAGCGGGGGTACAGAAGAGACCCAGTACTTC. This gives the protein CSVSPSGGTEETQYF.